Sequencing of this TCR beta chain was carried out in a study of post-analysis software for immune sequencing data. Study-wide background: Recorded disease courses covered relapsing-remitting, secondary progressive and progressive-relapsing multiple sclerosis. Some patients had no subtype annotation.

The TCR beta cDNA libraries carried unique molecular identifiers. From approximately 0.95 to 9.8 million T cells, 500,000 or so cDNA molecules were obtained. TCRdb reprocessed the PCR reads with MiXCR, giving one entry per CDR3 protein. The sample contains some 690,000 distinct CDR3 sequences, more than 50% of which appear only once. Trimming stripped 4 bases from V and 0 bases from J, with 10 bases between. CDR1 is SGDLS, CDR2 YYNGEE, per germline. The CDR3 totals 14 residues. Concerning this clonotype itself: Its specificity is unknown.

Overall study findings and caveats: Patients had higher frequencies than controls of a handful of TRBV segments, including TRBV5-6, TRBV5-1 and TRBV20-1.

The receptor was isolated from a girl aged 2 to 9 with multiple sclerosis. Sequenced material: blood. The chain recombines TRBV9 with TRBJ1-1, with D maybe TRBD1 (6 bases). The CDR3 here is CASSFGQMNTEAFF. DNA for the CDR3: TGTGCCAGCAGCTTCGGACAGATGAACACTGAAGCTTTCTTT. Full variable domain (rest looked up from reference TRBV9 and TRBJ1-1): DSGVTQTPKHLITATGQRVTLRCSPRSGDLSVYWYQQSLDQGLQFLIQYYNGEERAKGNILERFSAQQFPDLHSELNLSSLELGDSALYFCASSFGQMNTEAFFGQGTRLTVV.